The 31 T cell receptor beta chains presented below share a single source sample, sequenced in a study of low-dose radiotherapy and immunotherapy resistance in tumors (dated by TCRdb to between 2021 and 2023). The data were produced on an Illumina HiSeq 2500. First-strand cDNA was synthesized with Superscript III and a set of TRAV- and TRBV-specific primers, covering both TCRalpha and TCRbeta chains. TCRs were amplified for 15 to 20 PCR cycles with Phusion, using a constant-region primer paired with the adapter attached to the V primers. Using fastp trimming at Q25 and MiXCR clonotype assembly, TCRdb reanalyzed the public sequencing data and kept in-frame beta chains. Rows with one shared CDR3 protein collapse into an entry with the most common genes and DNA. In this sample the table shows 95,000 to 100,000 distinct CDR3 sequences, around 21% of which occur a single time. In total, the top ten clones hold 4.1% of the sample.

Explained via the paper, the time point label denotes: after trial treatment. The treatment or condition label, as the study defines it: LDRT plus nivolumab, ipilimumab, low-dose cyclophosphamide and aspirin (RACIN trial). The starting material was PBMCs, obtained after low-dose radiotherapy plus immunotherapy. These TCRs come from a male donor with prostate cancer.

The sample holds one count of this clonotype. This likely reflects a read error, since a far larger clone is one base away. V usage is TRBV6-2 or TRBV6-3 and J usage is TRBJ2-6; tentatively, D is TRBD1 (5 bases). The CDR3 is made up of 16 amino acids. Germline loops: CDR1 MNHEY, CDR2 SVGEGT. CDR3 region: CASSYSGNSGANVVTF. CDR3 nucleotides: TGTGCCAGCAGTTACTCGGGAAACTCTGGGGCCAACGTCGTGACTTTC.

A few counts support this clonotype. The CDR3 DNA is TGTGCCAGCAGTTCTCGCACGGGGGCCAACGTCCTGACTTTC. Translating it yields CASSSRTGANVLTF. This sequence joins TRBV6-5 and TRBJ2-6; D unclear. Germline V gene sequence: CDR1 MNHEY, CDR2 SVGAGI. The CDR3 totals 14 residues. V gave up 4 bases and J gave up 4 bases, with 8 bases separating them.

The genes are TRBV3-1 and TRBJ2-3; 9 bases map to TRBD2. The DNA end favors TRBJ2-5, so the J call may be wrong. The V gene's germline CDR1 is LGHDT and CDR2 YNNKEL (reference sequence). The length of the CDR3 is 14 residues. The CDR3 DNA sequence: TGTGCCAGCAGCCATAGCGGGAGTGAAGAGACCCAGTACTTC. This encodes CASSHSGSEETQYF.

This clonotype was observed many times. The chain couples TRBV9 to TRBJ2-1, with 8 bases that match TRBD2. The CDR3 is 17 amino acids. Germline values: CDR1 SGDLS, CDR2 YYNGEE. The V gene end was trimmed by 3 bases and the J gene end by 6 bases; junction bases not matched to a gene: 14. The CDR3 DNA reads as TGTGCCAGCAGCGCCTACGGGGGGGCCGGGTTGGGCAATGAGCAGTTCTTC. It yields the protein CASSAYGGAGLGNEQFF.

The genes are TRBV13 and TRBJ2-2; D might be TRBD2 (6 bases). V was shortened by 6 bases and J by 1 base, with 9 bases between the two germline ends. The CDR3 is made up of 14 amino acids. Germline loops: CDR1 PRHDT, CDR2 FYEKMQ (reference sequence). CDR3 protein: CASRDYLNTGELFF. Here the CDR3 DNA reads TGTGCCAGCAGGGACTACCTGAACACCGGGGAGCTGTTTTTT. Together with reference TRBV13 and TRBJ2-2, the CDR3 gives the full variable domain: AAGVIQSPRHLIKEKRETATLKCYPIPRHDTVYWYQQGPGQDPQFLISFYEKMQSDKGSIPDRFSAQQFSDYHSELNMSSLELGDSALYFCASRDYLNTGELFFGEGSRLTVL.

This clonotype was seen repeatedly, ten times or more. The rearrangement links TRBV6-1 to TRBJ2-3; the D is unclear. V was shortened by 6 bases and J by 8 bases, with 9 bases between the two germline ends. Germline V CDR1 and CDR2: MNHNS, SASEGT. The CDR3 spans 11 residues. The CDR3 DNA reads TGTGCCAGCAGGGGCCCCGGTACGCAGTATTTT. This codes for CASRGPGTQYF.

In this sample, this clonotype turned up many times. This sequence joins TRBV7-9 and TRBJ1-2; D is possibly TRBD1 (5 bases). The V and J ends lost 1 base and 6 bases respectively, with 15 bases between them. CDR1 is SEHNR, CDR2 FQNEAQ, per germline (reference sequence). CDR3 size: 15 residues. In DNA form, the CDR3 reads TGTGCCAGCAGCTTAGAGGGACTTCCCGCGAATGGCTACACCTTC. Residues: CASSLEGLPANGYTF.

The chain carries TRBV29-1 and TRBJ2-7; 7 bases align to TRBD1. Losses at the gene ends were 3 bases for V and 3 bases for J; bases not matched to a gene: 2. The CDR3 is 12 residues long. Germline CDR1 SQVTM, CDR2 ANQGSEA. The CDR3 is CSVEAGGYEQYF. In nucleotides, the CDR3 is TGCAGCGTTGAGGCAGGGGGCTACGAGCAGTACTTC.

This clonotype is a singleton in its sample. Given a much more abundant clone one base away, this may be a read error. The chain carries TRBV30 and TRBJ2-5; 8 bases map to TRBD2. The J segment lost 0 bases and the V segment lost 3 bases, leaving 6 bases of the junction unmatched. The CDR3 contains 15 residues. The germline V gene encodes CDR1 GTSNPN and CDR2 SVGIG (reference sequence). CDR3 nucleotides: TGTGCCTGGAGCCAGGGCGGGAGGTACCAAGAGACCCAGTACTTC. Protein product: CAWSQGGRYQETQYF.

This clonotype showed up many times. The chain recombines TRBV19 with TRBJ1-5; 9 nucleotides align to TRBD1. V lost 9 bases to trimming and J lost 1 base; unmatched junction nucleotides: 13. CDR3 length: 17 amino acids. The germline gives CDR1 LNHDA, CDR2 SQIVND (reference sequence). This CDR3 reads CASSPGQGRGSNQPQHF. In DNA, the CDR3 is TGTGCCAGCTCCCCGGGACAGGGAAGGGGAAGCAATCAGCCCCAGCATTTT. Full variable domain (rest looked up from reference TRBV19 and TRBJ1-5): DGGITQSPKYLFRKEGQNVTLSCEQNLNHDAMYWYRQDPGQGLRLIYYSQIVNDFQKGDIAEGYSVSREKKESFPLTVTSAQKNPTAFYLCASSPGQGRGSNQPQHFGDGTRLSIL.

This chain connects TRBV20-1 to TRBJ1-2; 7 positions agree with TRBD1. The ends lost 3 bases at V and 8 bases at J; junction bases unmatched: 6. This CDR3 has 12 amino acids. Germline CDR1 is DFQATT and CDR2 is SNEGSKA (reference sequence). This CDR3 is CSASGQAWGYTF. CDR3 nucleotide sequence: TGCAGTGCTAGCGGACAGGCTTGGGGCTACACCTTC.

This clonotype was seen many times. This chain links TRBV20-1 with TRBJ2-1, with TRBD1 matching over 10 bases. The CDR3 runs 14 residues. With V trimmed by 3 bases and J by 5 bases, 4 bases remained unmatched. Germline V gene data show CDR1 as DFQATT and CDR2 as SNEGSKA (reference sequence). The CDR3 nucleotides read TGCAGTGCTAGGTCGGGACAGGGGAACAATGAGCAGTTCTTC. Amino acid sequence: CSARSGQGNNEQFF.

The rearrangement links TRBV28 to TRBJ1-1, with D tentatively TRBD1 (5 bases). The CDR3 loop spans 14 amino acids. CDR1 is MDHEN, CDR2 SYDVKM, per germline. Between the trimmed V and J ends, which lost 6 bases and 5 bases, there was a span of 16 bases. The CDR3 coding sequence is TGTGCCAGCAGCCGGGACGGAAGCGGGACTGAAGCTTTCTTT. Encoded protein: CASSRDGSGTEAFF.

This clonotype was observed many times. The chain is built from TRBV2 and TRBJ2-1; D unclear. The V gene lost 6 bases and the J gene lost 5 bases, with 5 bases spanning the gap. CDR1 is SNHLY and CDR2 is FYNNEI in the germline V gene. The CDR3 extends over 11 amino acids. CDR3 nucleotides: TGTGCCAGCAGAACAAACAATGAGCAGTTCTTC. It encodes CASRTNNEQFF.

The chain has TRBV20-1 and TRBJ1-5; D ambiguous. In germline, CDR1 is DFQATT, CDR2 SNEGSKA (reference sequence). The CDR3 consists of 14 residues. The V end lost 2 bases, the J end lost 2 bases, and 10 bases lay between the germline ends. The CDR3 region has the DNA TGCAGTGCTAGACAGGATTGGGGCAATCAGCCCCAGCATTTT. It codes for CSARQDWGNQPQHF.

This clonotype appeared many times. The V call is TRBV5-1, the J call TRBJ2-3; 12 positions agree with TRBD2. V was pared by 4 bases and J by 7 bases, with 10 bases of the junction left unmatched. CDR3 length: 16 residues. Germline-derived CDR1 and CDR2 are SGHRS and YFSETQ. This chain's CDR3 is CASSPLLAGGENTQYF. CDR3 coding DNA: TGCGCCAGCAGCCCCCTACTAGCGGGGGGTGAAAATACGCAGTATTTT.

This clonotype was observed many times. The chain employs TRBV11-3 and TRBJ2-3, with D possibly TRBD2 on 5 matching bases. Germline V gene lookup returns CDR1 SGHNT and CDR2 YENEEA. The ends were cut back, 1 base at V and 1 base at J, with 12 bases in the middle. This CDR3 contains 16 residues. CDR3 sequence: CASSLGTRVGTDTQYF. The CDR3 DNA is TGTGCCAGCAGCTTAGGGACGAGGGTAGGCACAGATACGCAGTATTTT.

This clonotype was recorded at least ten times. The rearrangement links TRBV2 to TRBJ2-1; 10 positions match TRBD2. Trimming removed 5 bases from V and 4 bases from J; junction bases left unmatched: 5. CDR1 SNHLY and CDR2 FYNNEI come from the germline V gene. This CDR3 comprises 15 residues. As DNA, the CDR3 is TGTGCCAGCAGTAGGCGGACTAGCGGTTACAATGAGCAGTTCTTC. It codes for CASSRRTSGYNEQFF.

V gene TRBV27 combines with J gene TRBJ1-6; D remains unclear. V gave up 3 bases and J gave up 10 bases, with 10 bases separating them. The CDR3 has 13 residues. From germline, CDR1 is MNHEY and CDR2 SMNVEV (reference sequence). CDR3 in DNA: TGTGCCAGCAGTTTGAATAGGAACTCACCCCTCCACTTT. This codes for CASSLNRNSPLHF.

This clonotype was detected many times. The chain couples TRBV2 to TRBJ2-3; D not resolved. The CDR3 sequence is 12 residues long. CDR1 is SNHLY and CDR2 is FYNNEI in the germline V gene. V was clipped by 2 bases and J by 5 bases, with 5 bases between them. Written as DNA, the CDR3 is TGTGCCAGCAGTGAATGGGGAGATACGCAGTATTTT. It translates to CASSEWGDTQYF.

This clonotype came up a few times. The V call is TRBV5-1, the J call TRBJ1-5, with 7 bases lining up with TRBD1. V lost 4 bases and J lost 5; bases outside the gene matches: 6. This CDR3 is built from 14 residues. The germline V gene encodes CDR1 SGHRS and CDR2 YFSETQ. CDR3 sequence (DNA): TGCGCCAGCAGCCGACAGGGCGGGGATCAGCCCCAGCATTTT. Translated, it gives CASSRQGGDQPQHF.

This clonotype turned up a few times. The chain combines TRBV28 with TRBJ2-3, with D unclear. Germline V CDR1 and CDR2: MDHEN, SYDVKM. This CDR3 is built from 15 residues. Trimming removed 6 bases from V and 3 bases from J, with 16 bases in between. CDR3 in amino acids: CASSLPGQRTDTQYF. Written as DNA, the CDR3 is TGTGCCAGCAGCTTACCGGGCCAAAGGACAGATACGCAGTATTTT.

There are many counts of this clonotype. The genes are TRBV5-6 and TRBJ1-2; 9 nucleotides match TRBD1. This CDR3 contains 14 residues. Germline CDR1 and CDR2: SGHDT and YYEEEE. J was trimmed by 2 bases and V by 4 bases; bases with no gene match: 3. CDR3 protein: CASSTGGGNYGYTF. DNA of the CDR3: TGTGCCAGCAGCACAGGGGGCGGGAACTATGGCTACACCTTC. Complete variable domain (other parts from reference TRBV5-6 and TRBJ1-2): DAGVTQSPTHLIKTRGQQVTLRCSPKSGHDTVSWYQQALGQGPQFIFQYYEEEERQRGNFPDRFSGHQFPNYSSELNVNALLLGDSALYLCASSTGGGNYGYTFGSGTRLTVV.

Regarding this clonotype: This likely came from a read error, as a far larger clone is one base away. The chain is built from TRBV5-8 and TRBJ1-2, with D unresolved. Germline CDR1 SGHTS, CDR2 YDEGEE. The CDR3 spans 13 residues. The CDR3 DNA reads as TGTGCCGGCAGCTTGGGGACTAACTATGGCTACACCTTC. This sequence encodes CAGSLGTNYGYTF.

The sample holds many counts of this clonotype. This chain links TRBV10-3 with TRBJ1-5; 7 bases are shared with TRBD1. V was pared by 3 bases and J by 2 bases, with 10 bases of the junction left unmatched. The germline V gene has CDR1 ENHRY and CDR2 SYGVKD. The CDR3 has 17 amino acids. The CDR3 is CAISDPAGRGGNQPQHF. In DNA form, the CDR3 reads TGTGCCATCAGTGACCCCGCGGGCAGGGGGGGCAATCAGCCCCAGCATTTT.

This clonotype occurred many times. The chain uses TRBV3-1 and TRBJ2-2; 11 bases match TRBD2. The CDR3 sequence is 19 residues long. V lost 5 bases to trimming and J lost 3 bases; unmatched junction nucleotides: 14. CDR1 and CDR2 (germline): LGHDT, YNNKEL (reference sequence). In DNA form, the CDR3 reads TGTGCCAGCAGCTTCTCGACTCTAGCGGGGGGCGGGTACACCGGGGAGCTGTTTTTT. Its protein is CASSFSTLAGGGYTGELFF.

This clonotype was counted many times. V usage is TRBV6-5 and J usage is TRBJ2-1, with 10 bases identical to TRBD1. The CDR3 totals 16 residues. Germline values: CDR1 MNHEY, CDR2 SVGAGI. V lost 1 base, J lost 6 bases, and 6 bases stayed unmatched. The CDR3 DNA reads as TGTGCCAGCAGTTACTTTCCCGGGACAGGGGCCAATGAGCAGTTCTTC. Translating it yields CASSYFPGTGANEQFF.

This clonotype was counted ten times or more. The chain links TRBV30 to TRBJ2-4; 13 bases align to TRBD2. The V gene end was trimmed by 0 bases and the J gene end by 8 bases; junction bases not matched to a gene: 4. Germline assignment: CDR1 GTSNPN and CDR2 SVGIG (reference sequence). The CDR3 spans 15 residues. The CDR3 sequence: CAWSVLAGGPDIQYF. Here the CDR3 DNA reads TGTGCCTGGAGTGTACTAGCGGGGGGGCCCGACATTCAGTACTTC.

The sample holds many counts of this clonotype. The chain employs TRBV18 and TRBJ1-1; 7 bases line up with TRBD1. V shed 0 bases, J shed 5 bases, and the junction held 9 bases outside the gene matches. CDR1 and CDR2 (germline): KGHSH, LQKENI. This CDR3 is 16 amino acids long. DNA of the CDR3: TGTGCCAGCTCACCACCCCCGACAGGGATTGGGACTGAAGCTTTCTTT. It translates to CASSPPPTGIGTEAFF.

This clonotype was found many times. The chain recombines TRBV10-2 with TRBJ2-5, with D possibly called TRBD1 or TRBD2 (5 bases each). Germline lookup yields CDR1 WSHSY and CDR2 SAAADI. V was pared by 3 bases and J by 5 bases, with 19 bases between. This CDR3 spans 16 amino acids. CDR3 nucleotide sequence: TGCGCCAGCAGTGACCCTCGGGGCTTCGAGGGGGAGACCCAGTACTTC. Its protein product is CASSDPRGFEGETQYF.

This clonotype has ten or more counts. The chain uses TRBV6-1 and TRBJ1-5; 7 bases fit TRBD1. The CDR3 is made up of 14 amino acids. Trimming removed 8 bases from V and 2 bases from J; junction bases left unmatched: 6. Germline CDR1 and CDR2: MNHNS and SASEGT. The DNA of the CDR3 is TGTGCCAGCTCTGACAGGGATGGCAATCAGCCCCAGCATTTT. Its protein is CASSDRDGNQPQHF.